This is a list of T cell receptor beta chains from one sample in a study of blood T cell repertoires in COVID-19. Profiled with immunoSEQ multiplex PCR; TCRdb holds only in-frame clones, not every one. The repertoire includes fewer than 250,000 clones, almost 85% of them detected once, and less than 6.5% sits in the top ten. The sample taken for sequencing was peripheral blood. The origin of the receptors is a woman aged 70-85 years with active or convalescent COVID-19. CDR3s include the opening cysteine and the closing phenylalanine or tryptophan. A D gene is named only where the DNA matches it firmly. The listing skips clone size in some rows; elsewhere it reads once, few, many or a size class.

-	TRBV3-1/TRBV3-2	TRBJ2-7	TRBD1	16	CASSQSNRGLGYEQYF	TGTGCCAGCAGCCAGTCAAACAGGGGGCTAGGGTACGAGCAGTACTTC
-	TRBV4-2	TRBJ2-3	TRBD2	16	CASSYRLAESTDTQYF	TGTGCCAGCAGCTATAGACTAGCGGAAAGCACAGATACGCAGTATTTT
-	TRBV27	TRBJ2-7	TRBD1	14	CASSSGQGVVEQYF	TGTGCCAGCAGTTCGGGACAGGGCGTCGTCGAGCAGTACTTC
-	TRBV7-9	TRBJ2-5	TRBD1	16	CASSSSGTVRQETQYF	TGTGCCAGCAGCTCGTCCGGGACAGTCAGACAAGAGACCCAGTACTTC
-	TRBV3-1/TRBV3-2	TRBJ1-3	TRBD1	16	CASSPPGQGLRNTIYF	TGTGCCAGCAGCCCCCCGGGACAGGGGTTAAGAAACACCATATATTTT
-	TRBV2	TRBJ1-2	TRBD1	13	CASSSRDRGGYTF	TGTGCCAGCAGCTCTCGGGACAGGGGCGGCTACACCTTC
-	TRBV27	TRBJ2-7	TRBD1	14	CASSYSRDSYEQYF	TGTGCCAGCAGCTATAGCCGGGACAGCTACGAGCAGTACTTC
-	TRBV5-1	TRBJ2-1	-	13	CASSEDYYNEQFF	TGCGCCAGCAGCGAAGACTATTACAATGAGCAGTTCTTC
-	TRBV14	TRBJ2-7	TRBD1	18	CASSQGGSMGQGATEQYF	TGTGCCAGCAGCCAAGGCGGAAGTATGGGACAGGGGGCAACCGAGCAGTACTTC
many	TRBV5-1	TRBJ1-2	TRBD1	14	CASSLGQENYGYTF	TGCGCCAGCAGCCTCGGACAGGAAAACTATGGCTACACCTTC
-	TRBV9	TRBJ2-2	-	16	CASSVGVGGNTGELFF	TGTGCCAGCAGCGTAGGTGTCGGTGGGAACACCGGGGAGCTGTTTTTT
-	TRBV10-3	TRBJ2-7	-	14	CAISDRDSSYEQYF	TGTGCCATCAGTGATAGGGACTCCTCCTACGAGCAGTACTTC
-	TRBV24-1	TRBJ2-1	TRBD2	17	CATSDPTRAGESNEQFF	TGTGCCACCAGTGACCCCACTAGAGCGGGAGAAAGCAATGAGCAGTTCTTC
-	TRBV5-1	TRBJ1-1	TRBD1	18	CASSPSRTGISMNTEAFF	TGCGCCAGCAGCCCATCCAGGACAGGGATTTCCATGAACACTGAAGCTTTCTTT
-	TRBV30	TRBJ2-3	-	14	CAWSPGLVVDTQYF	TGTGCCTGGAGTCCCGGACTTGTTGTTGATACGCAGTATTTT
-	TRBV5-1	TRBJ2-1	TRBD2	16	CASSLLSGSPYNEQFF	TGCGCCAGCAGCTTACTAAGCGGGAGTCCCTACAATGAGCAGTTCTTC
-	TRBV29-1	TRBJ2-1	TRBD2	13	CSVEDSGGRREFF	TGCAGCGTTGAAGACTCGGGCGGGAGGAGGGAGTTCTTC
-	TRBV3-1/TRBV3-2	TRBJ2-7	TRBD1	20	CASSPDPLDRAPPWNYEQYF	TGTGCCAGCAGCCCCGACCCGCTCGACAGGGCCCCGCCGTGGAACTACGAGCAGTACTTC
-	TRBV28	TRBJ1-6	-	12	CASSLGGTPLHF	TGTGCCAGCAGTTTAGGGGGGACACCCCTCCACTTT
-	TRBV14	TRBJ2-1	TRBD2	15	CASSRGRGSYNEQFF	TGTGCCAGCAGCCGCGGGAGAGGCTCCTACAATGAGCAGTTCTTC
-	TRBV6-2/TRBV6-3	TRBJ2-3	TRBD2	14	CASSNGLAGDTQYF	TGTGCCAGCAGTAACGGACTAGCGGGAGATACGCAGTATTTT
-	TRBV18	TRBJ2-5	-	14	CASSLTYSQETQYF	TGTGCCAGCTCACTCACCTACAGCCAAGAGACCCAGTACTTC
-	TRBV2	TRBJ2-7	-	16	CASSTPRGVSGYEQYF	TGTGCCAGCAGTACCCCCCGCGGAGTTAGCGGTTACGAGCAGTACTTC
-	TRBV24-1	TRBJ2-2	-	16	CATSDIGGGNTGELFF	TGTGCCACCAGTGATATAGGCGGAGGGAACACCGGGGAGCTGTTTTTT
-	TRBV7-9	TRBJ2-1	TRBD2	15	CASSLSLAGVNEQFF	TGTGCCAGCAGCTTATCTCTAGCGGGAGTCAATGAGCAGTTCTTC
-	TRBV11-2	TRBJ2-4	-	13	CASSLGSVNIQYF	TGTGCCAGCAGCTTGGGGAGCGTAAACATTCAGTACTTC
-	TRBV9	TRBJ2-1	-	15	CASSVGETPTGEQFF	TGTGCCAGCAGCGTAGGAGAAACTCCTACAGGGGAGCAGTTCTTC
once	TRBV11-2	TRBJ2-3	-	17	CASSPFRRRNPTDTQYF	TGTGCCAGCAGCCCTTTCCGGAGACGGAATCCGACAGATACGCAGTATTTT
-	TRBV9	TRBJ1-3	TRBD1	17	CASSAPGTGVSGNTIYF	TGTGCCAGCAGCGCCCCAGGGACAGGGGTATCAGGAAACACCATATATTTT
-	TRBV30	TRBJ1-1	TRBD1	17	CAWSLYRDRGVNTEAFF	TGTGCCTGGAGTTTGTACCGGGACAGGGGAGTGAACACTGAAGCTTTCTTT
-	TRBV24-1	TRBJ2-1	TRBD2	13	CATKAGGIGEQFF	TGTGCCACCAAAGCGGGAGGAATCGGGGAGCAGTTCTTC
-	TRBV10-2	TRBJ2-3	-	19	CASSAMGRGAPDLRNTQYF	TGCGCCAGCAGTGCGATGGGGAGGGGGGCGCCAGACCTTCGGAATACGCAGTATTTT